These 25 T cell receptor beta chains share one sample of origin, sequenced in a study of T cell responses to AZD1222 COVID-19 vaccine. Repertoires were generated with immunoSEQ multiplex PCR, while TCRdb's copy carries only in-frame clones and drops some. Of tens of thousands of clones detected, over 75% appear once; the ten largest clones hold more than 9%. The sample in question was peripheral blood, obtained 28 days after the second AZD1222 dose. These receptors were obtained from an adult who received the AZD1222 COVID-19 vaccine.

V is TRBV19 and J is TRBJ2-1, with a weak D call TRBD2 (5 bases). CDR1 and CDR2 from the germline V gene are LNHDA and SQIVND (reference sequence). This CDR3 is built from 13 residues. V lost 5 bases, J lost 6 bases, and 11 bases lay in between. The CDR3 nucleotides read TGTGCCAGTAGTGAGGGCCGACTCAATGAGCAGTTCTTC. Protein product: CASSEGRLNEQFF.

Only one count was recorded for this clone. This chain links TRBV24-1 with TRBJ1-5; D remains ambiguous. Germline-derived CDR1 and CDR2 are KGHDR and SFDVKD. There are 14 residues in the CDR3. V was cut by 4 bases and J by 0 bases, with 6 bases left in between. The CDR3 protein is CATSEIDSNQPQHF. The CDR3 region has the DNA TGTGCCACCAGTGAAATTGATAGCAATCAGCCCCAGCATTTT.

The V and J genes are TRBV7-9 and TRBJ1-4; D ambiguous. V shed 1 base and J shed 0 bases, with 12 bases lying between them. The V gene's germline CDR1 is SEHNR and CDR2 FQNEAQ (reference sequence). CDR3 length: 17 amino acids. The CDR3 sequence is CASSLGRTGTTNEKLFF. The CDR3 nucleotides are TGTGCCAGCAGCTTAGGCCGTACGGGAACAACTAATGAAAAACTGTTTTTT.

This chain links TRBV5-6 with TRBJ1-1; D is possibly TRBD1 (6 bases). The CDR3 is 14 residues long. CDR1 and CDR2 (germline): SGHDT, YYEEEE. V lost 1 base, J lost 6 bases, and 13 bases lay in between. This chain's CDR3 is CASSLTGNIAEAFF. Here the CDR3 DNA reads TGTGCCAGCAGCTTGACAGGGAATATCGCTGAAGCTTTCTTT.

The chain joins TRBV28 to TRBJ1-2; 10 nucleotides align to TRBD1. V shed 6 bases, J shed 13 bases, and the junction held 5 bases outside the gene matches. CDR1 and CDR2 from the germline V gene are MDHEN and SYDVKM. The CDR3 is 11 amino acids. This chain's CDR3 is CASRRQGAVTF. CDR3 DNA: TGTGCCAGCAGAAGACAGGGGGCCGTCACCTTC.

The chain joins TRBV7-6 to TRBJ2-7; 10 nucleotides align to TRBD1. Germline-derived CDR1 and CDR2 are SGHVS and FNYEAQ. The CDR3 runs 14 residues. With 8 bases clipped from V and 4 bases from J, the junction kept 8 bases outside the gene matches. As DNA, the CDR3 is TGTGCCAGCGGACCGGGGACAGGGGTGTACGAGCAGTACTTC. Translating gives CASGPGTGVYEQYF.

The chain uses TRBV7-2 and TRBJ2-5; tentative D call: TRBD1 (6 bases). The V and J ends lost 5 bases and 2 bases respectively, with 12 bases between them. This CDR3 has 14 residues. The germline V gene has CDR1 SGHTA and CDR2 FQGNSA. The chain's CDR3 is CASSLHGQQETQYF. In DNA form, the CDR3 reads TGTGCCAGCAGCCTACATGGACAGCAAGAGACCCAGTACTTC.

This clone was detected once. The chain is built from TRBV3-1 (or the pseudogene TRBV3-2) and TRBJ2-5; D perhaps matches TRBD2 (6 bases). Germline assignment: CDR1 LGHDT and CDR2 YNNKEL (reference sequence). The CDR3 runs 15 residues. Trimming removed 8 bases at V and 2 bases at J, with 18 bases between. CDR3 residues: CASGYEPRGQETQYF. The DNA for the CDR3 is TGTGCCAGCGGCTACGAACCTCGGGGGCAAGAGACCCAGTACTTC.

The chain couples TRBV19 to TRBJ2-1; tentatively, D is TRBD1 (6 bases). Looked up from germline, CDR1 is LNHDA and CDR2 is SQIVND (reference sequence). The CDR3 covers 15 residues. V lost 3 bases to trimming and J lost 0 bases, with 9 bases between them. The CDR3 spells CASSITGSSYNEQFF. CDR3 DNA: TGTGCCAGTAGTATCACAGGGAGCTCCTACAATGAGCAGTTCTTC.

The gene calls are TRBV10-2 and TRBJ1-1; unclear D gene. The V gene lost 8 bases and the J gene lost 2 bases, with 12 bases spanning the gap. Germline V lookup: CDR1 WSHSY, CDR2 SAAADI. The CDR3 is 13 residues long. The CDR3 sequence: CASVGLGNTEAFF. The CDR3 region has the DNA TGCGCCAGCGTGGGTTTGGGAAACACTGAAGCTTTCTTT.

The chain joins TRBV6-6 to TRBJ1-3; 7 bases are shared with TRBD1. The V gene end was trimmed by 11 bases and the J gene end by 4 bases; junction bases not matched to a gene: 5. CDR1 is MNHNY, CDR2 SVGAGI, per germline (reference sequence). The length of the CDR3 is 12 residues. The CDR3 region has the DNA TGTGCCGCTCAGGGACAGGGAAACACCATATATTTT. It translates to CAAQGQGNTIYF.

Regarding this clone: This CDR3 is also generated by other DNA sequences in the sample. The V and J genes are TRBV4-2 and TRBJ2-3; D possibly matches TRBD1 or TRBD2 (5 bases each). The V and J ends lost 0 bases and 0 bases respectively, with 10 bases between them. Germline-derived CDR1 and CDR2 are LGHNA and YNFKEQ. This CDR3 contains 16 residues. CDR3 sequence: CASSQDEGRSTDTQYF. The CDR3 DNA follows: TGTGCCAGCAGCCAAGATGAGGGGCGAAGCACAGATACGCAGTATTTT.

The V call is TRBV25-1, the J call TRBJ2-6, with TRBD1 matching over 9 bases. Germline CDR1 reads MGHDK; CDR2 reads SYGVNS. There are 18 residues in the CDR3. V lost 5 bases and J lost 2; bases outside the gene matches: 10. Here the CDR3 reads CASSPPAGTGTGANVLTF. As DNA, the CDR3 is TGTGCCAGCAGTCCGCCCGCCGGGACAGGGACTGGGGCCAACGTCCTGACTTTC.

The rearrangement links TRBV11-2 to TRBJ1-5; weak D call: TRBD1 (5 bases). CDR3 length: 13 amino acids. V was clipped by 3 bases and J by 6 bases, with 9 bases between them. Germline CDR1 and CDR2: SGHAT and FQNNGV. DNA of the CDR3: TGTGCCAGCAGCTTTAGTGGGGGTCAGCCCCAGCATTTT. It specifies CASSFSGGQPQHF.

The V call is TRBV7-3, the J call TRBJ1-1, with a possible D match to TRBD1 (6 bases). Trimming pared 1 base from V and 7 bases from J, leaving 16 bases between. Per the germline V gene, CDR1 is SGHTA and CDR2 is FQGTGA. CDR3 length: 15 residues. DNA for the CDR3: TGTGCCAGCAGCTTAAACGGCGGGGGCCGGGATGAAGCTTTCTTT. Translation gives CASSLNGGGRDEAFF.

The chain links TRBV11-2 to TRBJ2-1; no reliable D call. With 5 bases removed from V and 2 bases from J, the gap between germline ends came to 10 bases. Germline CDR1 reads SGHAT; CDR2 reads FQNNGV. The CDR3 loop spans 14 amino acids. The CDR3 loop is CASSISKAYNEQFF. DNA of the CDR3: TGTGCCAGCAGCATAAGTAAGGCCTACAATGAGCAGTTCTTC.

The genes are TRBV9 and TRBJ2-1, with TRBD2 matching over 7 bases. After removal of 2 bases from V and 5 bases from J, the junction contained 7 bases not matched to a gene. CDR1 is SGDLS, CDR2 YYNGEE, per germline. This CDR3 contains 15 residues. In nucleotides, the CDR3 is TGTGCCAGCAGCGTGGGGCTAGCGGATCACAATGAGCAGTTCTTC. This codes for CASSVGLADHNEQFF.

The gene calls are TRBV28 and TRBJ2-3, with a possible D match to TRBD1 (6 bases). CDR1 and CDR2 (germline): MDHEN, SYDVKM. Trimming shortened V by 7 bases and J by 6 bases, and 14 bases separated the two germline ends. This CDR3 region has 13 residues. This CDR3 is CASNHPGADTQYF. The CDR3 DNA reads TGTGCCAGCAACCACCCAGGGGCGGATACGCAGTATTTT.

The chain uses TRBV5-4 and TRBJ1-2, with D perhaps matching TRBD1 (5 bases). The CDR3 is 15 amino acids. Germline loops: CDR1 SGHNT, CDR2 YYREEE (reference sequence). Trimming left V 2 bases short and J 0 bases short, with 11 bases between. Here the CDR3 DNA reads TGTGCCAGCAGCTTCGTGGCGGGGGCTAACTATGGCTACACCTTC. Protein: CASSFVAGANYGYTF.

The genes are TRBV7-9 and TRBJ1-1; 12 bases map to TRBD1. Unmatched junction bases numbered 2, after V lost 3 bases and J lost 6 bases. The CDR3 is made up of 14 amino acids. Looked up from germline, CDR1 is SEHNR and CDR2 is FQNEAQ (reference sequence). The CDR3 nucleotides are TGTGCCAGCAGCTTGGGACAGGGGGCTTCTGAAGCTTTCTTT. It is translated as CASSLGQGASEAFF.

The DNA for the CDR3 is TGTGCCACCAGCAGAGATCTAGCGGGTTTTTATGGCTACACCTTC. Residues: CATSRDLAGFYGYTF. This chain connects TRBV15 to TRBJ1-2, with D unresolved. This CDR3 has 15 amino acids. V lost 0 bases, J lost 5 bases, and 13 bases lay in between. CDR1 and CDR2 from the germline V gene are LNHNV and YYDKDF (reference sequence).

This clone was seen only a few times. The chain carries TRBV11-2 and TRBJ1-1; D possibly corresponds to TRBD1 (6 bases). The germline V gene has CDR1 SGHAT and CDR2 FQNNGV. This CDR3 is built from 13 residues. V shed 3 bases and J shed 5 bases, with 10 bases lying between them. The DNA for the CDR3 is TGTGCCAGCAGCTTCGGACAGAAGACTGAAGCTTTCTTT. Amino acid sequence: CASSFGQKTEAFF.

In DNA, the CDR3 is TGTGCCAGCAGCTTAGGGGTGACAGGGGCCTATGGCTACACCTTC. Translation: CASSLGVTGAYGYTF. The V call is TRBV7-6, the J call TRBJ1-2, with TRBD1 matching 8 bases. V trimming: 1 base; J trimming: 4 bases; junction bases outside the gene matches: 5. This CDR3 spans 15 amino acids. The V gene's germline CDR1 is SGHVS and CDR2 FNYEAQ.

The chain has TRBV4-1 and TRBJ2-7; 7 nucleotides agree with TRBD1. V lost 4 bases and J lost 3; bases outside the gene matches: 6. The CDR3 is 14 amino acids. Germline V gene data show CDR1 as MGHRA and CDR2 as YSYEKL. CDR3 region: CASSLRQGDYEQYF. The CDR3 DNA reads TGCGCCAGCAGCCTACGACAGGGCGACTACGAGCAGTACTTC.

The table lists this clone with a count of one. The CDR3, as DNA: TGTGCCAGCAGTTCGGATCAGGGTGGGCAGTTCTTC. This codes for CASSSDQGGQFF. The genes are TRBV6-5 and TRBJ2-1; weak D call: TRBD1 (5 bases). V lost 4 bases to trimming and J lost 12 bases, with 13 bases between them. Germline-derived CDR1 and CDR2 are MNHEY and SVGAGI. The CDR3 consists of 12 residues.